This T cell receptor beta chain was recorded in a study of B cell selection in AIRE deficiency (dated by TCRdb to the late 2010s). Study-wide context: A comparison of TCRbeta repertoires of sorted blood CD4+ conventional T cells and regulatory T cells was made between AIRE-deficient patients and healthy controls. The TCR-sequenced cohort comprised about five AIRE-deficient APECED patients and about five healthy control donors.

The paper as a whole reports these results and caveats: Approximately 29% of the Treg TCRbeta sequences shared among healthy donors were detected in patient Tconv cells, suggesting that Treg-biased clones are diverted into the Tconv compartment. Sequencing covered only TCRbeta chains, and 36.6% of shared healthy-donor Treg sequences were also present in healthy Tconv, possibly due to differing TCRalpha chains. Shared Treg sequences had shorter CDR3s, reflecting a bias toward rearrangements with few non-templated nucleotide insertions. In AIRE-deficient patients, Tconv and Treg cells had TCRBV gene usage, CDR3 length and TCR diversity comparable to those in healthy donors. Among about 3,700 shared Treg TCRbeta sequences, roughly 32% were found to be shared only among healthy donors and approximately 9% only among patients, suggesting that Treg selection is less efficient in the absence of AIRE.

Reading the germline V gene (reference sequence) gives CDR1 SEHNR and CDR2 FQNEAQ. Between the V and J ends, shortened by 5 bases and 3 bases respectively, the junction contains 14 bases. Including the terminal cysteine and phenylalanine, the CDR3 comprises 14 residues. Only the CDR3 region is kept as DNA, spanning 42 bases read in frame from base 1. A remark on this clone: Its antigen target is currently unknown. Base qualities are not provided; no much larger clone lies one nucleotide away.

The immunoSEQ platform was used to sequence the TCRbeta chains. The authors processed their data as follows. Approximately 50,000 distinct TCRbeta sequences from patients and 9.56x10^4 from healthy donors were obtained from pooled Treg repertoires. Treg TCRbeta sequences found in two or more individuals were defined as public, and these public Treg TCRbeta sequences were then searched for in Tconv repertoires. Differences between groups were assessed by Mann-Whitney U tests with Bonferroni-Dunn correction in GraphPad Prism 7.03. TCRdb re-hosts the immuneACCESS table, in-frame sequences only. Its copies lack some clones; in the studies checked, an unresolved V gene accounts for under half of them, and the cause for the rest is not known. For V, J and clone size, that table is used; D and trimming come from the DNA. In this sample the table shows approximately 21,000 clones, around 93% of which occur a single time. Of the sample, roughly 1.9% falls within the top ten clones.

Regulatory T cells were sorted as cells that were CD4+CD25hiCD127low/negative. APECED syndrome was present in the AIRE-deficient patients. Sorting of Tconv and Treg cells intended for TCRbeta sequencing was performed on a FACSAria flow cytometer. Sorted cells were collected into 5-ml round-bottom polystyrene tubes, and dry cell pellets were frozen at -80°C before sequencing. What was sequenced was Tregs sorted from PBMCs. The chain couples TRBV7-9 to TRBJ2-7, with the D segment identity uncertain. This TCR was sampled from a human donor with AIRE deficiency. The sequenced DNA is TGTGCCAGCAGCCCGGGCAATTATCTCTACGAGCAGTACTTC. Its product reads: CASSPGNYLYEQYF.